Shown below are 2 T cell receptor beta chains from a single sample sequenced in a study of regulatory T cells in long-lasting Graves disease. Indicated time point: persistent/refractory GD, antithyroid drugs over 5 years with positive TRAb. Extracted RNA from PBMCs served as the source of the TCR library. For TCR beta, libraries came from iRepertoire HTBI primers and Arm-PCR of CDR3 regions. TCRdb recomputed calls from the multiplex PCR reads with MiXCR, one row per CDR3 protein. The sample holds about 460,000 distinct CDR3 sequences, 20% to 25% seen once. The sample was peripheral blood mononuclear cells (PBMCs), taken when the disease was refractory, from a patient treated with antithyroid drugs. All receptors derive from a female donor with Graves disease.

This clonotype turned up a few times. The gene calls are TRBV18 and TRBJ1-4; D is unclear. This CDR3 region has 15 residues. CDR1 and CDR2 from the germline V gene are KGHSH and LQKENI. The V gene lost 1 base and the J gene lost 8 bases, with 14 bases spanning the gap. The CDR3, as DNA: TGTGCCAGCTCACCACGGGTGGCCCATGGAGAAAAACTGTTTTTT. Translated: CASSPRVAHGEKLFF.

This clonotype has ten or more counts. The chain uses TRBV15 and TRBJ2-7; TRBD1 aligns across 7 bases. The CDR3 runs to 13 residues. The trim removed 7 bases at V and 3 bases at J, leaving 6 bases unmatched. Germline V lookup: CDR1 LNHNV, CDR2 YYDKDF (reference sequence). CDR3: CATNPGQSYEQYF. CDR3 sequence (DNA): TGTGCCACCAATCCGGGACAGAGCTACGAGCAGTACTTC.